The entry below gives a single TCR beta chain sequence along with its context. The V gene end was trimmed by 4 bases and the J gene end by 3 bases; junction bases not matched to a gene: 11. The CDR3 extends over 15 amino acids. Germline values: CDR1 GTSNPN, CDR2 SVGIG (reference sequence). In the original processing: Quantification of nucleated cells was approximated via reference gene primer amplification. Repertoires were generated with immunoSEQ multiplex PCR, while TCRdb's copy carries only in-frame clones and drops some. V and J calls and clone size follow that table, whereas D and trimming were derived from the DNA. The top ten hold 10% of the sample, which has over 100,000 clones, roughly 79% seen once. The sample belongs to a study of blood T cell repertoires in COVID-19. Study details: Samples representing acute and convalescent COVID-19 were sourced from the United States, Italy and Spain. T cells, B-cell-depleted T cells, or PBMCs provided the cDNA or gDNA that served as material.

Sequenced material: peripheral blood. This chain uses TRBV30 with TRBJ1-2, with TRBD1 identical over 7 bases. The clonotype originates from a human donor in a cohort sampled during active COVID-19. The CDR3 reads CAWKSWDSLYYGYTF. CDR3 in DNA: TGTGCCTGGAAATCATGGGACAGTTTATACTATGGCTACACCTTC.